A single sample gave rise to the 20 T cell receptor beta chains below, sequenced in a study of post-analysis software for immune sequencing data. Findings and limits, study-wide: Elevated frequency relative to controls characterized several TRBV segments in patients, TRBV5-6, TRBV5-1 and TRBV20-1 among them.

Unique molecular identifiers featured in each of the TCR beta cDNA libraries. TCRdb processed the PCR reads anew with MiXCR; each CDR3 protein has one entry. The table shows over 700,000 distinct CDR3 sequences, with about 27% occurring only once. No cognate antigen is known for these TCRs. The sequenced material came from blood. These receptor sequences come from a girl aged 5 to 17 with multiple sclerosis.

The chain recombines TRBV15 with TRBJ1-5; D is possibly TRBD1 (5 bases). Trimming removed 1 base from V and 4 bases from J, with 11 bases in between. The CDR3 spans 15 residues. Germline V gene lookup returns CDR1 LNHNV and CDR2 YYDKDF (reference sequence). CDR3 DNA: TGTGCCACCAGCAGAGGTGTGGCAGGGAATCAGCCCCAGCATTTT. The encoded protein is CATSRGVAGNQPQHF.

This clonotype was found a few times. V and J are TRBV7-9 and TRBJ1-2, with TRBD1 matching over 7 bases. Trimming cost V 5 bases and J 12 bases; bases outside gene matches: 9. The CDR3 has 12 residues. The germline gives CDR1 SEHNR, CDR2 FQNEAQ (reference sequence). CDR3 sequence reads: CASSPGQAVDTF. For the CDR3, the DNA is TGTGCCAGCAGCCCAGGACAGGCTGTGGACACCTTC. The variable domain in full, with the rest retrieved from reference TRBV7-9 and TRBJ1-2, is DTGVSQNPRHKITKRGQNVTFRCDPISEHNRLYWYRQTLGQGPEFLTYFQNEAQLEKSRLLSDRFSAERPKGSFSTLEIQRTEQGDSAMYLCASSPGQAVDTFGSGTRLTVV.

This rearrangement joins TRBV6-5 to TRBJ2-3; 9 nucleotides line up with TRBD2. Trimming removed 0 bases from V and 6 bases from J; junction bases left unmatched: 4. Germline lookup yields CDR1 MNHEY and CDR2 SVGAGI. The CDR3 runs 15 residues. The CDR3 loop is CASSYSSGSRDTQYF. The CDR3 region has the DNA TGTGCCAGCAGTTACTCTAGCGGGAGCAGGGATACGCAGTATTTT.

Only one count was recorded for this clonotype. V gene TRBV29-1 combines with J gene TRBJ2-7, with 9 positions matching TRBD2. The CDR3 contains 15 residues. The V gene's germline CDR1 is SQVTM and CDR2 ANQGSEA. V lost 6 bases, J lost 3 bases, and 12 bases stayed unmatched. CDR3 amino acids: CSVVTGLATIYEQYF. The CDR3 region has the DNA TGCAGCGTCGTAACCGGACTAGCGACTATCTACGAGCAGTACTTC.

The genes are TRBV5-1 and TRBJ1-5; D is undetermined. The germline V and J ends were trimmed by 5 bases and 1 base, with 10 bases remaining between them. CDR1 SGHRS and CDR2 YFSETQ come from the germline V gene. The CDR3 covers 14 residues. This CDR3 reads CASRIDLSNQPQHF. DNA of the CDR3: TGCGCCAGCAGGATAGACTTGAGCAATCAGCCCCAGCATTTT.

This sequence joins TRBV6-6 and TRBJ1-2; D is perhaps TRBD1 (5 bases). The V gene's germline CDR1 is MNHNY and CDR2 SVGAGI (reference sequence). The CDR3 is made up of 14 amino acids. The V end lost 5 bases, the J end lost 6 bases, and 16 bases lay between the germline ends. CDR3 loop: CASSHLAGADGYTF. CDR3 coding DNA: TGTGCCAGCAGTCACCTTGCTGGGGCGGATGGCTACACCTTC.

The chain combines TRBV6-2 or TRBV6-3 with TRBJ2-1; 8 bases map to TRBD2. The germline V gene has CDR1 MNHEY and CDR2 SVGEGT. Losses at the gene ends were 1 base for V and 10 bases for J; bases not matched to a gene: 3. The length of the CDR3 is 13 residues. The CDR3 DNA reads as TGTGCCAGCAGTTACTTTTCTAGCGGGGAGCAGTTCTTC. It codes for CASSYFSSGEQFF.

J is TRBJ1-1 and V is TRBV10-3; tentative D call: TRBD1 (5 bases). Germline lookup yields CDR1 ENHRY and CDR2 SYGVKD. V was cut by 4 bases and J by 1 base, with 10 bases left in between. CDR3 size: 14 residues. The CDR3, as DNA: TGTGCCATCAGTGCGCTCACAGGGAACACTGAAGCTTTCTTT. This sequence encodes CAISALTGNTEAFF.

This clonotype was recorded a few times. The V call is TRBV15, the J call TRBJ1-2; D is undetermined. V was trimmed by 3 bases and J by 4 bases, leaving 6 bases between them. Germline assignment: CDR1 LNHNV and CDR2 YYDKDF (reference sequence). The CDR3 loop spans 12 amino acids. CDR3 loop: CATSRAIYGYTF. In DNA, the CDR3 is TGTGCCACCAGCAGGGCCATCTATGGCTACACCTTC.

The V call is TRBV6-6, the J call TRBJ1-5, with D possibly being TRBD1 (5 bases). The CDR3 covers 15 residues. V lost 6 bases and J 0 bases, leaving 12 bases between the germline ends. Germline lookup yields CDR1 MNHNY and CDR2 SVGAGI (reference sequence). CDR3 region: CASSQGAGSNQPQHF. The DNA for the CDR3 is TGTGCCAGCAGCCAAGGGGCCGGTAGCAATCAGCCCCAGCATTTT.

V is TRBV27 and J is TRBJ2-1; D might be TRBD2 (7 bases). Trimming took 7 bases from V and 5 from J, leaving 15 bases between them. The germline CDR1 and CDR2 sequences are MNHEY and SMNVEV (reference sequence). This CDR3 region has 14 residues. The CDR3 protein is CASMPGGRNNEQFF. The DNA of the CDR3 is TGTGCCAGCATGCCCGGGGGGCGGAACAATGAGCAGTTCTTC.

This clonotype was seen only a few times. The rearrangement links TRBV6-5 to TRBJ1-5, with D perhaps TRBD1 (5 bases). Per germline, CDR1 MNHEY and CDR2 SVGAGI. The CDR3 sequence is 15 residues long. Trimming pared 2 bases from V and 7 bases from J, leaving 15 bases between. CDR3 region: CASSYGWGPGQPQHF. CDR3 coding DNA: TGTGCCAGCAGTTACGGTTGGGGACCGGGCCAGCCCCAGCATTTT.

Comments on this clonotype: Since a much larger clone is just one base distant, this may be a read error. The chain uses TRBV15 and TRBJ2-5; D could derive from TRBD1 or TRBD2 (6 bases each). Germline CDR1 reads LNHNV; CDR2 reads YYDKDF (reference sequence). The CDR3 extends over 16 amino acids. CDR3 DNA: TGTGCCACCAGCAGAGGGGGGGCAGACTACCAAGAGGCCCAGTACTTC. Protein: CATSRGGADYQEAQYF.

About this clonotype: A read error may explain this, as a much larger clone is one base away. The CDR3 sequence: CANSASSYEQYF. The CDR3 nucleotides read TGTGCCAACAGCGCCAGCTCCTACGAGCAGTACTTC. This rearrangement joins TRBV7-2 to TRBJ2-7, with unresolved D. Germline values: CDR1 SGHTA, CDR2 FQGNSA. The CDR3 runs to 12 residues. The variable domain in full, with the rest retrieved from reference TRBV7-2 and TRBJ2-7, is GAGVSQSPSNKVTEKGKDVELRCDPISGHTALYWYRQSLGQGLEFLIYFQGNSAPDKSGLPSDRFSAERTGGSVSTLTIQRTQQEDSAVYLCANSASSYEQYFGPGTRLTVT.

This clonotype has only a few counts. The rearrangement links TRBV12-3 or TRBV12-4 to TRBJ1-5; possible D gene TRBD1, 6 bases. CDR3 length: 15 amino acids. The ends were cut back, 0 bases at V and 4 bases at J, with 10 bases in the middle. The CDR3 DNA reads TGTGCCAGCAGTTTAGCGCGCAGGGGAAATCAGCCCCAGCATTTT. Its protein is CASSLARRGNQPQHF.

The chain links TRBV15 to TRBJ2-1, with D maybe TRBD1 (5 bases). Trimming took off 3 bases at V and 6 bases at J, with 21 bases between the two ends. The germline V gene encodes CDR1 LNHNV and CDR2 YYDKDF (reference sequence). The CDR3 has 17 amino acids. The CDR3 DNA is TGTGCCACCAGCAGGGAAGACAGCTTTCCTTTGGCCAATGAGCAGTTCTTC. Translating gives CATSREDSFPLANEQFF.

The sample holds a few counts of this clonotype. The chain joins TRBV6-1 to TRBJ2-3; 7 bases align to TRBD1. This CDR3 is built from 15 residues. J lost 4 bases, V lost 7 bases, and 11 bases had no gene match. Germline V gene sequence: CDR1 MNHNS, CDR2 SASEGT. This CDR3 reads CASTTETGSADTQYF. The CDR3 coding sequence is TGTGCCAGCACGACAGAGACAGGGAGCGCAGATACGCAGTATTTT.

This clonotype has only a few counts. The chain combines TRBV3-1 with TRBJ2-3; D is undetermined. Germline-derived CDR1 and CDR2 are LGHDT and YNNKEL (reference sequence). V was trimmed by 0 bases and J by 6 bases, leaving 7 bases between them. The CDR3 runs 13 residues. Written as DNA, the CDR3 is TGTGCCAGCAGCCAAGATTGGAGTGATACGCAGTATTTT. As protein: CASSQDWSDTQYF.

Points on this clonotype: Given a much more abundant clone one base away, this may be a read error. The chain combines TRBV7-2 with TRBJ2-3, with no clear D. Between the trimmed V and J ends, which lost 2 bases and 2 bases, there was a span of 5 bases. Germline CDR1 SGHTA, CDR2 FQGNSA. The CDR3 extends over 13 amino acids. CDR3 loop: CASSLTHTDTQYF. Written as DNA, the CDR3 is TGTGCCAGCAGCTTAACCCACACAGATACGCAGTATTTT.

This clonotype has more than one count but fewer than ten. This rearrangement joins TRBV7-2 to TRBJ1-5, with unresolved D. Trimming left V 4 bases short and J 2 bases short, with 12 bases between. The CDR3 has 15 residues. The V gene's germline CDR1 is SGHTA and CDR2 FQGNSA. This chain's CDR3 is CASSSSLSGNQPQHF. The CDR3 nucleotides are TGTGCCAGCAGCTCCTCCCTCTCTGGCAATCAGCCCCAGCATTTT.